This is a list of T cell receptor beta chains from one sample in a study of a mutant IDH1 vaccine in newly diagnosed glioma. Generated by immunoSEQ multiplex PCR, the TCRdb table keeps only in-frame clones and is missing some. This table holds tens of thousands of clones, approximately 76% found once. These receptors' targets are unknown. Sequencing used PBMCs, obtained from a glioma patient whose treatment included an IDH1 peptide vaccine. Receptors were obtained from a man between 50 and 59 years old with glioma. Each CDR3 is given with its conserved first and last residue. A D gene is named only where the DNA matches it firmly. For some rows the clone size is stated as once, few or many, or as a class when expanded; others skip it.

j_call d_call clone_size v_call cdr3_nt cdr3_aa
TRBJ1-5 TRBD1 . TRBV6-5 TGTGCCAGCAGGTTGGACAGGGGAAATCAGCCCCAGCATTTT CASRLDRGNQPQHF
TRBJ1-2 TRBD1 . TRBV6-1 TGTGCCAGCAGTGAAGGACAGGGCGGCTATGGCTACACCTTC CASSEGQGGYGYTF
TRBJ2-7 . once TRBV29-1 TGCAGCGTAAGGAAACAGGCGGAGCAGTACTTC CSVRKQAEQYF
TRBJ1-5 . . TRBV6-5 TGTGCCAGCAGGACTGGGGGTGAGCAGCCCCAGCATTTT CASRTGGEQPQHF
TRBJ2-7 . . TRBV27 TGTGCCAGCAGTTTAAGTGAGGGACATCGTTTTAGATCCTACGAGCAGTACTTC CASSLSEGHRFRSYEQYF
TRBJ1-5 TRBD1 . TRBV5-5 TGTGCCAGCAGCTGGGGACAGGGGGCGAATCAGCCCCAGCATTTT CASSWGQGANQPQHF
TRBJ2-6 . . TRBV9 TGTGCCAGCAGCCTAGGGTGGAGCTCTGGGGCCAACGTCCTGACTTTC CASSLGWSSGANVLTF
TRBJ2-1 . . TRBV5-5 TGTGCCAGCAGCGCCGCGGGGAGCCGGAATGAGCAGTTCTTC CASSAAGSRNEQFF
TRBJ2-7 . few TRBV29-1 TGCAGCGTTGAATCGGATTCCTACGAGCAGTACTTC CSVESDSYEQYF
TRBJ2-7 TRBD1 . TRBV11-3 TGTGCCAGCAGCCGGGACAGCCTTGAGGAGCAGTACTTC CASSRDSLEEQYF
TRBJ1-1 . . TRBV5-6 TGTGCCAGCAGCCTCGGTTACACCGTGAACACTGAAGCTTTCTTT CASSLGYTVNTEAFF
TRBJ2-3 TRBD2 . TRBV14 TGTGCCAGCAGCCACCGGGGGGGGCCGGGCACAGATACGCAGTATTTT CASSHRGGPGTDTQYF
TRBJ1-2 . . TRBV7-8 TGTGCCAGCAGCCCCGGGACACAGCGGGGCTACACCTTC CASSPGTQRGYTF
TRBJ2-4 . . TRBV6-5 TGTGCCAGCAGTTCGGGCTTAGCCAAAAACATTCAGTACTTC CASSSGLAKNIQYF
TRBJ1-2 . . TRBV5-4 TGTGCCAGCGCGGGAGATGTGTACTATGGCTACACCTTC CASAGDVYYGYTF
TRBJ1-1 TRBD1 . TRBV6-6 TGTGCCAGCAGTTCCCGGACAGGGGGCACTGAAGCTTTCTTT CASSSRTGGTEAFF
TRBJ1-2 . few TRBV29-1 TGCAGCGTTTCCGACAGTAACTATGGCTACACCTTC CSVSDSNYGYTF
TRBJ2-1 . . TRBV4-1 TGCGCCAGCAGCCCGGACTCCGCATCCTACAATGAGCAGTTCTTC CASSPDSASYNEQFF
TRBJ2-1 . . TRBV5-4 TGTGCCAGCAGCTTAGGGGCCCAAAACAATGAGCAGTTCTTC CASSLGAQNNEQFF
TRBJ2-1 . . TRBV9 TGTGCCAGCAGCGTAGGCGGAATGAGACCCAATGAGCAGTTCTTC CASSVGGMRPNEQFF
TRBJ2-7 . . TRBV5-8 TGTGCCAGCAGCTTGGCCGGGGGGCGAAAATCCTACGAGCAGTACTTC CASSLAGGRKSYEQYF
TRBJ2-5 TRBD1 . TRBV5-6 TGTGCCAGCAGCTTGATAAACAGGGGGGAGGAGACCCAGTACTTC CASSLINRGEETQYF
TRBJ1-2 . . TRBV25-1 TGTGCCAGCAGGAGCCAGGGCGGCGGCTACACCTTC CASRSQGGGYTF
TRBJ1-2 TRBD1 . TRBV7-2 TGTGCCAGCAGCTCGCCGCTCGGGTCAGGGGGGACTGGCTACACCTTC CASSSPLGSGGTGYTF
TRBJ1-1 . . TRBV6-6 TGTGCCAGCAGTTACGACAGGAACACTGAAGCTTTCTTT CASSYDRNTEAFF
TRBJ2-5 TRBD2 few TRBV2 TGTGCCAGCAGTGGTAGCGGGGGGGCCGGAGAGACCCAGTACTTC CASSGSGGAGETQYF
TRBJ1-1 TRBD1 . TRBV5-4 TGTGCCAGCAGACCGGGACAGGGGGTCACTGAAGCTTTCTTT CASRPGQGVTEAFF
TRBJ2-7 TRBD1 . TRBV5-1 TGCGCCAGCAGCTTGGTCGGGACAGGGCCATACGAGCAGTACTTC CASSLVGTGPYEQYF
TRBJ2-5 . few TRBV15 TGTGCCACCAGCAGAGCCCCCGGCAGTCAAGAGACCCAGTACTTC CATSRAPGSQETQYF
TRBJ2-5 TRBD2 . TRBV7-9 TGTGCCAGCAGTCCAGCCAGCGGGGGGAGAGAGACTCAGTACTTC CASSPASGGRETQYF
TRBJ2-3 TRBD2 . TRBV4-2 TGTGCCAGCAATCCGACTAGCGGAGACACAGATACGCAGTATTTT CASNPTSGDTDTQYF
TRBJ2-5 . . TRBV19 TGTGCCAGTAGTATAGGGGGGGGGCAGGGCAGGACCCAGTACTTC CASSIGGGQGRTQYF
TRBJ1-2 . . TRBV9 TGTGCCAGCAGCGGGATTGACAGCGGCGGCTACACCTTC CASSGIDSGGYTF
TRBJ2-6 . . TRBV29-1 TGCAGCGTTTCGCTGGGAAGTGGGGCCAACGTCCTGACTTTC CSVSLGSGANVLTF
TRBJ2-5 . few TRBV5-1 TGCGCCAGCAGCTTGGGCAAATCGACCCAGTACTTC CASSLGKSTQYF
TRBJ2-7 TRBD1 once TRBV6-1 TGTGCCAGCAGTGAAGCGGGGACAGAGTACTACGAGCAGTACTTC CASSEAGTEYYEQYF
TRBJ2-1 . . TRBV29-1 TGCAGCGTTGAACAAGGTTGGTACAACTTAACGGCTAACAATGAGCAGTTCTTC CSVEQGWYNLTANNEQFF
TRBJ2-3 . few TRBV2 TGTGCCAGCAGTGATCCGAGAATGTCAGATACGCAGTATTTT CASSDPRMSDTQYF
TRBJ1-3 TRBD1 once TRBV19 TGTGCCAGCAGCAGGGGGCTTGAAAACACCATATATTTT CASSRGLENTIYF
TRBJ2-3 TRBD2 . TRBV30 TGTGCCTGGAGTGGGGGGGGTGTAGGCACAGATACGCAGTATTTT CAWSGGGVGTDTQYF
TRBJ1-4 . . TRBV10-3 TGTGCCATCAGTGAGTCGGCAGGGCGGAGGGAAAAACTGTTTTTT CAISESAGRREKLFF
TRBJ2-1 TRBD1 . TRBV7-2 TGTGCCAGCAGCCTCCGGACAGGGGGCTCCTACAATGAGCAGTTCTTC CASSLRTGGSYNEQFF
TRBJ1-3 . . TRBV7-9 TGTGCCAGCAGCTTAGAGGGAGGAAACACCATATATTTT CASSLEGGNTIYF
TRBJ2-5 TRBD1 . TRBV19 TGTGCCAGTAGTCGGACAGGGCAATCAGAGACCCAGTACTTC CASSRTGQSETQYF
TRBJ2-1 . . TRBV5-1 TGCGCCAGCAGTCAGAGACGGGCAGAGGGAGGTGAGCAGTTCTTC CASSQRRAEGGEQFF
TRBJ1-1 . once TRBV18 TGTGCCAGCTCACCACCGACAGGTCTAAACACTGAAGCTTTCTTT CASSPPTGLNTEAFF
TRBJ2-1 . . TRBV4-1 TGCGCCAGCAGCGCGGGATCAGGGATCGATGAGCAGTTCTTC CASSAGSGIDEQFF